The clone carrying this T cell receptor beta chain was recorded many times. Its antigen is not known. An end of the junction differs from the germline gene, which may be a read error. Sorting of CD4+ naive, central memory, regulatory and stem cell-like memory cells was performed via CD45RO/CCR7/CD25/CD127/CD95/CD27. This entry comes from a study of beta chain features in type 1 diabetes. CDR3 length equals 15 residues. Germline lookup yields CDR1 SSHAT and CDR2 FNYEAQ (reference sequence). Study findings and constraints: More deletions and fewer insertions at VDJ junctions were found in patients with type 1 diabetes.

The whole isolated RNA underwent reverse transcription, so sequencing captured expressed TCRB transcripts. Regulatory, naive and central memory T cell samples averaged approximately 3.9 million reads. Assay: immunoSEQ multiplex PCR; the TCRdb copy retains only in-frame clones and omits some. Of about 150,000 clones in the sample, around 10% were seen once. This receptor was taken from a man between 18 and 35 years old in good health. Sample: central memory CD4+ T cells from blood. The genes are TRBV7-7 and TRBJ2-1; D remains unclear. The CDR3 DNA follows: TGTGCTAGCAGTCGCAGACTTTCCTCCTACAATGAGCAGTTCTTC. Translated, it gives CASSRRLSSYNEQFF.